A single T cell receptor (beta chain) is shown here with its context. The source of the sample is a study of shared clonotypes between healthy human individuals. This CDR3 has 14 amino acids. Per germline, CDR1 SNHLY and CDR2 FYNNEI. The V and J ends lost 10 bases and 3 bases, in that order; junction bases with no gene match: 3. The data were produced by immunoSEQ multiplex PCR, yet TCRdb's version contains in-frame clones alone and is incomplete. The table includes 2 million to 2.5 million clones, 93% detected once. The clonotype originates from a man aged 18 to 30 in good health. Some clones in this sample may be carry-over from other donors' samples. This chain connects TRBV2 to TRBJ2-3, with 14 bases that match TRBD2. Sequenced material: naive CD4+ T cells from PBMCs. Subset: CD45RA+ positively selected. The CDR3 sequence: CATRLAGGTDTQYF. CDR3 nucleotide sequence: TGTGCCACCAGACTAGCGGGAGGGACAGATACGCAGTATTTT.